What follows is one T cell receptor beta chain and its context. Its specific antigen is unknown. Within one base of it there is no much larger clone, and no base qualities were kept. The donors were healthy, HIV-negative adults with no recently reported acute infections or vaccinations. Every donor was a Caucasian adult residing in Nashville, Tennessee, USA. CD4+ T cells were enriched by magnetic negative selection, after which naive cells were positively selected on CD45RA and the negative fraction was taken as the memory subset. Blood was collected by leukapheresis, and PBMCs were isolated by Ficoll-Histopaque density gradient centrifugation and then cryopreserved in liquid nitrogen vapor phase. Analytical flow cytometry was used to check the purity and quantity of each magnetically sorted T cell population. Genomic DNA was isolated from every sorted fraction and measured by UV absorbance on a Nanodrop 2000c.

The sample belongs to a study of shared clonotypes between healthy human individuals (dated by TCRdb to the early 2020s). About the study as a whole: A few men and a couple of women, aged 18 to 49 years, made up the cohort. For each donor, CD4 naive and CD4 memory were each given three plates, CD8 naive was given two plates, and CD8 memory was given one plate. To estimate repertoire size and how much clonotypes are shared between individuals, the study performed deep sequencing of blood TCR repertoires from 4 to 6 healthy adults. To increase sequencing depth and limit assay-specific biases, different laboratories used diverse techniques to prepare libraries and sequence TCR repertoires. Leukapheresis yielded between about 0.8 and 9.5 billion PBMCs per donor. Broader findings and caveats from the paper: Pairwise subsampling indicated that sequencing depth was expected to affect the degree of clonotype sharing among donors. Rarefaction of sorted-subset datasets indicated incomplete sequencing despite the large sequencing depth. Compared with non-shared clonotypes, the clonotypes found in all four sorted-subset donors had higher generation probabilities. Sampling was restricted to blood, and TCR repertoires in tissues likely differ from the TCR repertoires found in blood. Sharing across a few donors was observed for approximately 4.6% of naive CD4, over 3% of naive CD8, 2% to 2.5% of memory CD4, and around 0.4% of memory CD8 clonotypes. Naive subsets generally had larger estimated clonotype richness than memory subsets. Because the study included a small number of donors, the genetic and exposure-history diversity represented was limited.

Per the germline V gene, MDHEN is the CDR1 and SYDVKM is the CDR2. The CDR3 starts with the cysteine, ends with the phenylalanine, and has 13 residues. CDR3 DNA is the only sequence kept; it has 39 bases, read in frame from the first base. Trimming takes 10 bases from V and 0 bases from J, and the germline ends sit 13 bases apart. Using the deep immunoSEQ assay, multiplex PCR amplified TCR CDR3 regions from genomic DNA. For each cell subset, the extracted genomic DNA was distributed evenly across all wells of several immunoSEQ 96-well plates, and each plate served as one replicate. For sorted subsets, 150 to 250 ng of genomic DNA, equivalent to 25,000 to 35,000 T cell genomes, went into each replicate PCR. Purified libraries were quantified with a Qubit 3.0 fluorometer, sized on a Bioanalyzer 2100, and re-quantified with the KAPA Library Quantification kit. Every immunoSEQ 96-well plate was sequenced on a separate single-read 150-cycle Illumina NextSeq 550 flow cell. Per the source publication's procedure: Because only junctional sequences without quality scores were contained in the immunoSEQ output, filtering matching that applied to full-length reads could not be performed. To assign V/J genes and CDR3, sequences were annotated against IMGT germline references using PyIR, a Python wrapper for IgBLAST v1.9. Reads were removed for weak V/J assignments (E-value above 1e-6), missing CDR3, stop codons, out-of-frame junctions, or ambiguous translated residues. A V3J clonotype was defined by an identical inferred V gene, J gene, and CDR3 amino acid sequence. To compute the percentage overlap between repertoires, the number of shared unique clonotypes was divided by the size of the smaller repertoire. Richness of each repertoire was evaluated using RTK rarefaction, the Chao1 estimator, and Recon v2.1 estimates of unobserved clonotypes. Generation probabilities were computed with OLGA for all TCRbeta clonotypes obtained by the gDNA method from four donors. The clones in this table, taken by TCRdb from immuneACCESS, are in-frame only. Not every clone is retained; where verified, under half of the shortfall comes from an unresolved V gene, and the cause of the rest is unknown. D and trimming were read from the DNA, whereas the V and J calls and clone size are those reported in that table. The sample includes some 2.1 million clones, with 85% to 95% observed a single time. 0.13% of the sample is in the top ten clones.

Recombination joined TRBV28 with TRBJ2-7; there is no confident call for the D gene. The source of this sequence is a man aged 18-30 years in good health. The source material was naive CD4+ T cells sorted from blood. The cell subset or site label of this sample denotes: CD45RA+ positively selected. The bases read TGTGCCACCCAAGACGACGCCTCCTACGAGCAGTACTTC. Translation gives CATQDDASYEQYF.